The 26 T cell receptor beta chains below were found in one sample sequenced in a study of molecular identifiers for immune sequencing clone quantification. TCRdb analysed the PCR reads with MiXCR anew, one entry per CDR3 protein. The sample consists of about 510,000 distinct CDR3 sequences, 20% to 25% of them appearing once. Material for sequencing was naive CD8+ T cells from blood, with Jurkat cell RNA spiked in. The subset was: FACS-sorted CD8+CD4-CCR7+CD45RA+ naive T cells. These receptors came from a human donor in good health. Some libraries in this study had Jurkat cell RNA spiked in.

The rearrangement uses TRBV19 and TRBJ1-5, with D possibly matching TRBD1 (5 bases). There are 16 residues in the CDR3. Per the germline V gene, CDR1 is LNHDA and CDR2 is SQIVND (reference sequence). V was clipped by 6 bases and J by 0 bases, with 15 bases between them. The CDR3 bases are TGTGCCAGTAGCAACCCACAGGCAAATAGCAATCAGCCCCAGCATTTT. Protein sequence: CASSNPQANSNQPQHF.

The rearrangement uses TRBV4-1 and TRBJ1-3; D possibly corresponds to TRBD1 (6 bases). The CDR3 consists of 16 residues. V lost 1 base and J lost 1, with 11 bases in between. Per germline, CDR1 MGHRA and CDR2 YSYEKL. The CDR3 loop reads CASSQVTDRSGNTIYF. CDR3 DNA: TGCGCCAGCAGCCAAGTGACGGACAGATCTGGAAACACCATATATTTT.

Many counts were recorded for this clonotype. The V and J genes are TRBV18 and TRBJ2-2; tentatively, D is TRBD2 (5 bases). CDR3 length: 13 residues. V was trimmed by 0 bases and J by 7 bases, leaving 6 bases between them. Germline assignment: CDR1 KGHSH and CDR2 LQKENI. CDR3 protein: CASSPPGLGELFF. The CDR3 DNA follows: TGTGCCAGCTCACCACCCGGACTCGGGGAGCTGTTTTTT. The variable domain in full, completed from reference TRBV18 and TRBJ2-2, reads NAGVMQNPRHLVRRRGQEARLRCSPMKGHSHVYWYRQLPEEGLKFMVYLQKENIIDESGMPKERFSAEFPKEGPSILRIQQVVRGDSAAYFCASSPPGLGELFFGEGSRLTVL.

V is TRBV27 and J is TRBJ2-7; D remains ambiguous. The CDR3 runs 13 residues. V lost 3 bases, J lost 4 bases, and 10 bases lay in between. The V gene's germline CDR1 is MNHEY and CDR2 SMNVEV (reference sequence). The CDR3 DNA sequence: TGTGCCAGCAGTTTGGGCAGCTTATACGAGCAGTACTTC. Translating it yields CASSLGSLYEQYF.

This clonotype has just a few counts. The chain links TRBV27 to TRBJ2-6; D uncertain. V lost 7 bases to trimming and J lost 0 bases, with 7 bases between them. The CDR3 is 14 residues long. Germline loops: CDR1 MNHEY, CDR2 SMNVEV (reference sequence). The CDR3 DNA sequence: TGTGCCAGCACAGATAGCTCTGGGGCCAACGTCCTGACTTTC. It translates to CASTDSSGANVLTF.

The V gene is TRBV27, the J gene TRBJ2-3; tentative D call: TRBD1 (6 bases). The CDR3 extends over 15 amino acids. The V end lost 5 bases, the J end lost 0 bases, and 12 bases lay between the germline ends. CDR1 and CDR2 (germline): MNHEY, SMNVEV (reference sequence). The CDR3 reads CASSPYRASTDTQYF. CDR3 coding DNA: TGTGCCAGCAGTCCCTACAGGGCTAGCACAGATACGCAGTATTTT.

The sample holds a few counts of this clonotype. This rearrangement joins TRBV10-3 to TRBJ2-3, with D unresolved. V dropped 4 bases and J dropped 0 bases, with 11 bases sitting between them. The CDR3 runs to 15 residues. Germline CDR1 and CDR2: ENHRY and SYGVKD. CDR3 region: CAISVEITSTDTQYF. CDR3 in DNA: TGTGCCATCAGTGTCGAGATAACTAGCACAGATACGCAGTATTTT.

This clonotype has a count of ten or more. The chain carries TRBV5-6 and TRBJ2-2; perhaps TRBD2 as D (6 bases). Germline CDR1 reads SGHDT; CDR2 reads YYEEEE. Trimming took off 0 bases at V and 1 base at J, with 13 bases between the two ends. There are 17 residues in the CDR3. CDR3 in amino acids: CASSLGRGIWNTGELFF. CDR3 sequence (DNA): TGTGCCAGCAGCTTGGGGCGGGGCATCTGGAACACCGGGGAGCTGTTTTTT. The whole variable domain, filled in from reference TRBV5-6 and TRBJ2-2, reads DAGVTQSPTHLIKTRGQQVTLRCSPKSGHDTVSWYQQALGQGPQFIFQYYEEEERQRGNFPDRFSGHQFPNYSSELNVNALLLGDSALYLCASSLGRGIWNTGELFFGEGSRLTVL.

The chain employs TRBV7-9 and TRBJ1-1; perhaps TRBD1 as D (5 bases). Between the trimmed V and J ends, which lost 2 bases and 4 bases, there was a span of 14 bases. This CDR3 spans 15 amino acids. Germline CDR1 and CDR2: SEHNR and FQNEAQ (reference sequence). The CDR3 region is CASSLRSRVGTEAFF. In DNA form, the CDR3 reads TGTGCCAGCAGCTTAAGGTCCAGGGTGGGCACTGAAGCTTTCTTT.

The chain couples TRBV11-1 to TRBJ2-7; TRBD2 matches at 7 bases. CDR1 and CDR2 (germline): SGHAT, FQDESV (reference sequence). V dropped 1 base and J dropped 0; count of bases not matched to a gene: 3. The CDR3 contains 15 residues. CDR3 nucleotide sequence: TGTGCCAGCAGCTTAGTCAGCGGGAACTCCTACGAGCAGTACTTC. Translating it yields CASSLVSGNSYEQYF.

This clonotype was detected ten times or more. The chain has TRBV5-6 and TRBJ1-5; TRBD1 matches at 8 bases. The CDR3 is 15 amino acids. Trimming removed 0 bases from V and 4 bases from J; junction bases left unmatched: 3. Germline loops: CDR1 SGHDT, CDR2 YYEEEE. CDR3 nucleotides: TGTGCCAGCAGCTTGGGGGGACAGGTTAATCAGCCCCAGCATTTT. Translating gives CASSLGGQVNQPQHF.

This clonotype was counted ten times or more. The chain uses TRBV28 and TRBJ2-3; D uncertain. The length of the CDR3 is 16 residues. Germline V gene sequence: CDR1 MDHEN, CDR2 SYDVKM. V shed 5 bases and J shed 0 bases, with 15 bases lying between them. CDR3 DNA sequence: TGTGCCAGCAGTCCTATTGACCGAGCTAGCACAGATACGCAGTATTTT. Protein: CASSPIDRASTDTQYF.

The sample holds many counts of this clonotype. V gene TRBV4-3 combines with J gene TRBJ1-3; D ambiguous. The CDR3 runs 14 residues. Between the trimmed V and J ends, which lost 0 bases and 7 bases, there was a span of 10 bases. From germline, CDR1 is LGHNA and CDR2 YSLEER. This CDR3 is CASSQDTSWNTIYF. As DNA, the CDR3 is TGCGCCAGCAGCCAAGACACCTCTTGGAACACCATATATTTT.

V gene TRBV11-2 combines with J gene TRBJ1-2, with 7 nucleotides matching TRBD1. Germline V CDR1 and CDR2: SGHAT, FQNNGV. The CDR3 runs to 14 residues. The J segment lost 6 bases and the V segment lost 3 bases, leaving 7 bases of the junction unmatched. CDR3 nucleotide sequence: TGTGCCAGCAGCTTCTCGGACAGGATCAATGGCTACACCTTC. Amino acids: CASSFSDRINGYTF.

In its sample, this clonotype was seen many times. The J gene is TRBJ2-7, the V gene TRBV14; the D call may be TRBD1 or TRBD2 (5 bases each). The CDR3 runs 13 residues. Germline V gene data show CDR1 as SGHDN and CDR2 as FVKESK. Trimming took off 6 bases at V and 2 bases at J, with 11 bases between the two ends. The CDR3 is CASRGDGTYEQYF. The CDR3 DNA follows: TGTGCCAGCAGAGGGGACGGAACCTACGAGCAGTACTTC.

This clonotype was observed at least ten times. V usage is TRBV6-2 or TRBV6-3 and J usage is TRBJ2-4; possible D gene TRBD1, 5 bases. Trimming removed 7 bases from V and 0 bases from J, with 13 bases in between. CDR3 size: 15 residues. Germline V gives CDR1 MNHEY, CDR2 SVGEGT. CDR3 nucleotides: TGTGCCAGCAAGGGGTTCATACTAGCCAAAAACATTCAGTACTTC. As protein: CASKGFILAKNIQYF.

This clonotype was seen a handful of times. The V gene is TRBV25-1, the J gene TRBJ2-3; possible D gene TRBD2, 7 bases. The V end was cut by 5 bases, the J end by 7 bases, with 16 bases between. The CDR3 runs 14 residues. Germline V lookup: CDR1 MGHDK, CDR2 SYGVNS. CDR3 coding DNA: TGTGCCAGCAGTCTCGAGGGGGGGGGATATACGCAGTATTTT. Protein: CASSLEGGGYTQYF.

This clonotype was seen only a few times. This rearrangement joins TRBV19 to TRBJ2-3; D is undetermined. In germline, CDR1 is LNHDA, CDR2 SQIVND (reference sequence). The length of the CDR3 is 12 residues. The V gene lost 1 base and the J gene lost 5 bases, with 4 bases spanning the gap. CDR3 in amino acids: CASSIVGDTQYF. Here the CDR3 DNA reads TGTGCCAGTAGTATAGTGGGAGATACGCAGTATTTT.

This clonotype was seen a handful of times. This chain connects TRBV5-5 to TRBJ2-3; TRBD1 matches 9 bases. The length of the CDR3 is 16 residues. Germline loops: CDR1 SGHKS, CDR2 YYEKEE (reference sequence). Unmatched junction bases numbered 5, after V lost 3 bases and J lost 0 bases. The CDR3 loop reads CASSWDRVHSTDTQYF. CDR3 bases: TGTGCCAGCAGCTGGGACAGGGTCCATAGCACAGATACGCAGTATTTT.

A remark on this clonotype: A read error is possible here, since a much larger clone lies one base away. It is likely a read error, because the conserved phenylalanine at the end of the CDR3 is missing. V usage is TRBV15 and J usage is TRBJ1-1, with D unresolved. V was clipped by 0 bases and J by 2 bases, with 10 bases between them. CDR3 size: 15 residues. Germline CDR1 reads LNHNV; CDR2 reads YYDKDF (reference sequence). The DNA for the CDR3 is TGTGCCACCAGCAGAGACCGGGTACCTAACACTGAAGCTTTCTCT. Protein sequence: CATSRDRVPNTEAFS.

This chain joins TRBV20-1 and TRBJ2-7; weak D call: TRBD2 (6 bases). The germline V gene encodes CDR1 DFQATT and CDR2 SNEGSKA (reference sequence). The CDR3 is made up of 15 amino acids. The V and J ends lost 0 bases and 4 bases respectively, with 16 bases between them. The CDR3 nucleotides read TGCAGTGCTAGAGATGCCCGGGACTTAGAGTACGAGCAGTACTTC. As protein: CSARDARDLEYEQYF.

This clonotype occurred once. Its ends do not fully match the called genes, so a read error is possible. The genes are TRBV24-1 and TRBJ2-5; tentatively, D is TRBD1 (6 bases). Germline V gene lookup returns CDR1 KGHDR and CDR2 SFDVKD. This CDR3 has 14 residues. CDR3 DNA sequence: TGTGTCACCAGTTTCGGGACAATCCAAGAGACCCAGTACTTC. Translating gives CVTSFGTIQETQYF.

This clonotype was seen repeatedly, ten times or more. This chain uses TRBV7-2 with TRBJ1-2, with D unclear. Per the germline V gene, CDR1 is SGHTA and CDR2 is FQGNSA. Between the trimmed V and J ends, which lost 3 bases and 2 bases, there was a span of 10 bases. The CDR3 has 14 amino acids. The CDR3 loop reads CASSFIIPNYGYTF. In DNA, the CDR3 is TGTGCCAGCAGCTTTATAATCCCGAACTATGGCTACACCTTC. The variable domain in full, with the rest retrieved from reference TRBV7-2 and TRBJ1-2, is GAGVSQSPSNKVTEKGKDVELRCDPISGHTALYWYRQSLGQGLEFLIYFQGNSAPDKSGLPSDRFSAERTGGSVSTLTIQRTQQEDSAVYLCASSFIIPNYGYTFGSGTRLTVV.

The chain carries TRBV15 and TRBJ1-5; no definite D call. The ends were cut back, 2 bases at V and 0 bases at J, with 8 bases in the middle. Germline V lookup: CDR1 LNHNV, CDR2 YYDKDF (reference sequence). The CDR3 runs to 15 residues. CDR3 sequence (DNA): TGTGCCACCAGCAGATCCACTTATAGCAATCAGCCCCAGCATTTT. Translation: CATSRSTYSNQPQHF.

The chain has TRBV6-6 and TRBJ2-7; the match to TRBD2 covers 12 bases. The CDR3 extends over 13 amino acids. The V gene end was trimmed by 4 bases and the J gene end by 8 bases; junction bases not matched to a gene: 3. Germline CDR1 reads MNHNY; CDR2 reads SVGAGI (reference sequence). CDR3 protein: CASSSGLAGKQYF. CDR3 in DNA: TGTGCCAGCAGTTCGGGACTAGCGGGCAAGCAGTACTTC.

CDR3 residues: CASSFFGSSYEQYF. The CDR3 DNA follows: TGTGCCAGCAGTTTTTTTGGGAGCTCCTACGAGCAGTACTTC. The J gene is TRBJ2-7, the V gene TRBV6-2 or TRBV6-3; D perhaps matches TRBD2 (5 bases). Trimming cost V 4 bases and J 0 bases, with 10 bases left between them. The CDR3 extends over 14 amino acids. Germline V gene lookup returns CDR1 MNHEY and CDR2 SVGEGT.